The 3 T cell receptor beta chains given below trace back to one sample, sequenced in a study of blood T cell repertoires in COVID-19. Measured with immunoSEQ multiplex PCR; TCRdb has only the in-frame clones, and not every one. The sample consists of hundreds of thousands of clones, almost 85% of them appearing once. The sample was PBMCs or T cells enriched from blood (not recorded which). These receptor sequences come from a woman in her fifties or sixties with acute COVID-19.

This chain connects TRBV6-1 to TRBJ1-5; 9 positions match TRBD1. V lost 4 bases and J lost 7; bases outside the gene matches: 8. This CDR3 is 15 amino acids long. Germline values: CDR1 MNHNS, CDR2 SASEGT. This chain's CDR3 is CASSGAGTGNQPQHF. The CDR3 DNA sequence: TGTGCCAGCAGTGGAGCCGGGACAGGGAACCAGCCCCAGCATTTT.

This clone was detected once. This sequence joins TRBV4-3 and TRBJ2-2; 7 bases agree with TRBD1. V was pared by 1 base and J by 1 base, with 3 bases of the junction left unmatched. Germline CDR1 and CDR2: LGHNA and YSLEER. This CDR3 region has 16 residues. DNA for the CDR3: TGCGCCAGCAGCCAAGGAGGGGGCGTGAACACCGGGGAGCTGTTTTTT. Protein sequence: CASSQGGGVNTGELFF.

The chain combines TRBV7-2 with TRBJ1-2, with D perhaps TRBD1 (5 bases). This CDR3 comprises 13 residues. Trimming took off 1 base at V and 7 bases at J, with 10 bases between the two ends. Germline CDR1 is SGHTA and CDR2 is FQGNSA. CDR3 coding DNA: TGTGCCAGCAGCTTAGAAACAGGCCTTGGCTACACCTTC. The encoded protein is CASSLETGLGYTF.